This T cell receptor (beta chain) was identified during a study of identical twins. Study-wide findings and caveats: Shared out-of-frame alpha sequences (those common to twins) showed excess low generation probability. Invariant T cells like MAIT and iNKT could partly confound the zero-insertion analyses.

The CDR3 covers 11 residues. V lost 3 bases and J 8 bases, leaving 5 bases between the germline ends. The germline CDR1 and CDR2 sequences are LNHNV and YYDKDF (reference sequence). This clonotype appeared a few times. Its antigen is not known. Each CDR3 protein gets one entry after TCRdb re-called the 5' RACE reads with MiXCR. The sample lists 450,000 or so distinct CDR3 sequences; 12% to 15% were seen once. The sample also formed part of further work on yellow fever vaccine responses in identical twins. In that study: Each twin's T cell response to the vaccine was reported to look partly convergent and partly personalized.

The chain combines TRBV15 with TRBJ2-1; no clear D gene. The sequencing sample was made of CD4+ T cells sorted from blood. The TCR was taken from a woman younger than 35 in good health. The CDR3 spells CATSRFDEQFF. The CDR3 nucleotides are TGTGCCACCAGCAGGTTCGATGAGCAGTTCTTC.